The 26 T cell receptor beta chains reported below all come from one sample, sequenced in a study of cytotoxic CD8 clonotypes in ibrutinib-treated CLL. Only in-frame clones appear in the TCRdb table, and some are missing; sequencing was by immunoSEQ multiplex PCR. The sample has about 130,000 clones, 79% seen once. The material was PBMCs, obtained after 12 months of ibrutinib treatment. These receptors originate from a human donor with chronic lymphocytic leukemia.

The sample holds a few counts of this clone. CDR3 amino acids: CASSAQGRWTEAFF. The CDR3 DNA sequence: TGTGCCAGCAGTGCGCAGGGGAGGTGGACTGAAGCTTTCTTT. This rearrangement joins TRBV6-5 to TRBJ1-1, with D tentatively TRBD1 (6 bases). There are 14 residues in the CDR3. Trimming left V 5 bases short and J 5 bases short, with 15 bases between. The germline V gene encodes CDR1 MNHEY and CDR2 SVGAGI.

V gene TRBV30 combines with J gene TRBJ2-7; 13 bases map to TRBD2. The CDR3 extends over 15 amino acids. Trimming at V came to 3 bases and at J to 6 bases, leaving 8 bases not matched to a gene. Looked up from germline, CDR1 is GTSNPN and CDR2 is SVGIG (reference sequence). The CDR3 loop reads CAWSNRGLAGREQYF. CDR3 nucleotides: TGTGCCTGGAGCAACCGGGGACTAGCGGGACGCGAGCAGTACTTC.

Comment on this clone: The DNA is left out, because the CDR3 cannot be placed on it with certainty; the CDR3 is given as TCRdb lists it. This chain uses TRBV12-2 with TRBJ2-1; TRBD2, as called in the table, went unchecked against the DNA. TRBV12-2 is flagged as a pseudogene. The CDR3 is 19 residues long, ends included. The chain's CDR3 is CASRLFGPGTSGRGDEQFF.

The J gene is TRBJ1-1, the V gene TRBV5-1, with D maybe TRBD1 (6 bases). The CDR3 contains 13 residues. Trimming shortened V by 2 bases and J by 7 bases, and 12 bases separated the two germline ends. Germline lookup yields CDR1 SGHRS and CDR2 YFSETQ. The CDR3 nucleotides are TGCGCCAGCAGCTTACAGGGTGGCTATGAAGCTTTCTTT. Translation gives CASSLQGGYEAFF.

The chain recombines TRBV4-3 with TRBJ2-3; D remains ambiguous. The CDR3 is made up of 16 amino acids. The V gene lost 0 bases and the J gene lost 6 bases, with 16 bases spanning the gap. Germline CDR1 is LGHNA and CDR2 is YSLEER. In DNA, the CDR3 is TGCGCCAGCAGCCAAGAGCAGGTCGGTGGTGGGGATACGCAGTATTTT. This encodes CASSQEQVGGGDTQYF.

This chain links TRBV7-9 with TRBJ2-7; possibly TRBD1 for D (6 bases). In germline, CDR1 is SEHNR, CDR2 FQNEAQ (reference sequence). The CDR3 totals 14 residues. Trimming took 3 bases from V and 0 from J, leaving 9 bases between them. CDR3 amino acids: CASSLRQDSYEQYF. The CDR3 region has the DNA TGTGCCAGCAGCTTGCGACAGGACTCCTACGAGCAGTACTTC.

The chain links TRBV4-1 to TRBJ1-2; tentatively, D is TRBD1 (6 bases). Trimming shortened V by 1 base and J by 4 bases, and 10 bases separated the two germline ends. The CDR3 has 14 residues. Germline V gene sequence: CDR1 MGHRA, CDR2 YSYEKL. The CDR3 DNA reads TGCGCCAGCAGCCAAGCTGACAGGAGCTATGGCTACACCTTC. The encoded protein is CASSQADRSYGYTF.

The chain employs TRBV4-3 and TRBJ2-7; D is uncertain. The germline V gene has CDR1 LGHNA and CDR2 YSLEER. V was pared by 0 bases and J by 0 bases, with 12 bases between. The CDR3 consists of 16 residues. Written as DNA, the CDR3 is TGCGCCAGCAGCCAAGATAAGCCAGCTTACTCCTACGAGCAGTACTTC. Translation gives CASSQDKPAYSYEQYF.

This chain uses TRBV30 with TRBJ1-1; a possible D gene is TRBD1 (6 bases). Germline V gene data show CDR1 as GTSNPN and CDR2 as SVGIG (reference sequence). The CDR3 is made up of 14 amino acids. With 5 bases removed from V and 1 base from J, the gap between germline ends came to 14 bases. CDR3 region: CAWHTGSGNTEAFF. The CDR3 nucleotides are TGTGCCTGGCATACAGGGAGTGGGAACACTGAAGCTTTCTTT.

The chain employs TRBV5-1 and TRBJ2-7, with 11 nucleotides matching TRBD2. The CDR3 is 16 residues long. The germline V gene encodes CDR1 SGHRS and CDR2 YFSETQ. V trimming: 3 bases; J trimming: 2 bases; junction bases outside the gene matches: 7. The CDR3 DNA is TGCGCCAGCAGCTCGTTAGCGGGAGGGCCTGCCTACGAGCAGTACTTC. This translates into CASSSLAGGPAYEQYF.

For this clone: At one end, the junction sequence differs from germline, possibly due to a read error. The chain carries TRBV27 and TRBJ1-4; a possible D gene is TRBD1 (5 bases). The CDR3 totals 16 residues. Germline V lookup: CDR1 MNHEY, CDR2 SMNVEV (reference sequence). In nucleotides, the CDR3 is TGTGCCAGCAGTTTACCACTCACATGGGGCACCAGAAAAACTGTTTTT. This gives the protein CASSLPLTWGTRKTVF. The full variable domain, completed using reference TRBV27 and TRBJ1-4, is EAQVTQNPRYLITVTGKKLTVTCSQNMNHEYMSWYRQDPGLGLRQIYYSMNVEVTDKGDVPEGYKVSRKEKRNFPLILESPSPNQTSLYFCASSLPLTWGTRKTVFGSGTQLSVL.

In nucleotides, the CDR3 is TGTGCCAGCAGCTTCGGAGAAGGGCCCCAGCATTTT. It yields the protein CASSFGEGPQHF. The chain uses TRBV5-4 and TRBJ1-5, with D hard to call. CDR3 size: 12 residues. CDR1 SGHNT and CDR2 YYREEE come from the germline V gene (reference sequence). With 2 bases removed from V and 9 bases from J, the gap between germline ends came to 9 bases.

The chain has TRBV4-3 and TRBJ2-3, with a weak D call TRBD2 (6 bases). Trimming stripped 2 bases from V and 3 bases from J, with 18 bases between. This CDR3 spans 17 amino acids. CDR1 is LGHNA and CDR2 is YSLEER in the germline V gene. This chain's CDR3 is CASSQIYGTSATDTQYF. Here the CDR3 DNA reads TGCGCCAGCAGCCAAATTTACGGGACTTCCGCAACAGATACGCAGTATTTT.

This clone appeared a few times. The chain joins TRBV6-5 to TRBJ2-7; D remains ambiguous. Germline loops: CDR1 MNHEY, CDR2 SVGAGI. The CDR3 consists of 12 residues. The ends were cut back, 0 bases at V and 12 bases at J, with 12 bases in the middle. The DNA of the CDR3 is TGTGCCAGCAGTTACTCGGGCGGCACCCCGTACTTC. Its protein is CASSYSGGTPYF.

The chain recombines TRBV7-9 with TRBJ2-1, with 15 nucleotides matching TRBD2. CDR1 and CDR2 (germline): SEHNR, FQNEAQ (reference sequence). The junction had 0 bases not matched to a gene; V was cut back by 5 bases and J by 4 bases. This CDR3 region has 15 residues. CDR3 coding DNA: TGTGCCAGCAGCGGACTAGCGGGAGGGTACAATGAGCAGTTCTTC. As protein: CASSGLAGGYNEQFF.

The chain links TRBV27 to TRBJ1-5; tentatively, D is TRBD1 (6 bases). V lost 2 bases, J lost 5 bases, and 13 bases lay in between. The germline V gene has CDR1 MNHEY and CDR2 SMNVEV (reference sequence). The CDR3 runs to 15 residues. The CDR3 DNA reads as TGTGCCAGCAGTTTAAAGGGGGGCGCGTATCAGCCCCAGCATTTT. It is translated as CASSLKGGAYQPQHF.

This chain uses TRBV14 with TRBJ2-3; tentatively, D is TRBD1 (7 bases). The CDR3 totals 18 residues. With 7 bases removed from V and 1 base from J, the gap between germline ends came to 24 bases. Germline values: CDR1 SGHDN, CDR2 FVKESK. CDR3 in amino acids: CASTKRTGRGRRTDTQYF. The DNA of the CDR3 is TGTGCCAGCACCAAAAGAACGGGCAGGGGGAGGCGCACAGATACGCAGTATTTT.

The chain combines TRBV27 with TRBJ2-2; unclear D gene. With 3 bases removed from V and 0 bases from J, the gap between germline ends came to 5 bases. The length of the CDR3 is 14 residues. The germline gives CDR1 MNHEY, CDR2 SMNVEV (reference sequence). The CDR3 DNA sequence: TGTGCCAGCAGTTTCAGCGCGAACACCGGGGAGCTGTTTTTT. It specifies CASSFSANTGELFF.

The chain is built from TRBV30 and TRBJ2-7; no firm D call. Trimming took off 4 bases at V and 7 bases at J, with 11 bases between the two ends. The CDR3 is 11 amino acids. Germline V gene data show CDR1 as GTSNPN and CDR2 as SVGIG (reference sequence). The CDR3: CAWTGFGEQYF. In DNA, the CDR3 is TGTGCCTGGACCGGTTTTGGGGAGCAGTACTTC.

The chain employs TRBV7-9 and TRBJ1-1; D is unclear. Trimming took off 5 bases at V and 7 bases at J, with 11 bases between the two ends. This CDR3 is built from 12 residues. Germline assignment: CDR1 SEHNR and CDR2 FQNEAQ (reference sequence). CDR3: CASSIVQIEAFF. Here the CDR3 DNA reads TGTGCCAGCAGCATAGTGCAGATTGAAGCTTTCTTT.

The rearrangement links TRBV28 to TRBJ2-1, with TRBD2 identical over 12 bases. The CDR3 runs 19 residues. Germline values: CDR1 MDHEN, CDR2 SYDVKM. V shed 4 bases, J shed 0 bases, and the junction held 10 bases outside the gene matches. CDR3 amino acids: CASSSSLMTSGSSYNEQFF. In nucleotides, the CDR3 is TGTGCCAGCAGTTCCTCACTCATGACTAGCGGGAGCTCCTACAATGAGCAGTTCTTC.

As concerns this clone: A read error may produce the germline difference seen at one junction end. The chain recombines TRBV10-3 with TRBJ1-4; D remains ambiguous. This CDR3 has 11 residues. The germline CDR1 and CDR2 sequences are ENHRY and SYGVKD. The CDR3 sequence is CASSDFEKLFF. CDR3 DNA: TGTGCCAGCAGTGATTTTGAAAAACTGTTTTTT.

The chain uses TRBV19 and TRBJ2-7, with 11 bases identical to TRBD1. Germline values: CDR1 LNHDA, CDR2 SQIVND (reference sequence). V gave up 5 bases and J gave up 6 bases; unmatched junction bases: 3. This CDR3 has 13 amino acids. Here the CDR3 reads CASSSDRGLEQYF. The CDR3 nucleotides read TGTGCCAGTAGTTCGGACAGGGGGCTCGAGCAGTACTTC.

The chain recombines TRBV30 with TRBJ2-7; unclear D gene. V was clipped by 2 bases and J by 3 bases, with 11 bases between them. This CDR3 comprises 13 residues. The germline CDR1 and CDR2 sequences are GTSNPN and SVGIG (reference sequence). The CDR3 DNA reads TGTGCCTGGAGTCCACGACAAGACTACGAGCAGTACTTC. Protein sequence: CAWSPRQDYEQYF.

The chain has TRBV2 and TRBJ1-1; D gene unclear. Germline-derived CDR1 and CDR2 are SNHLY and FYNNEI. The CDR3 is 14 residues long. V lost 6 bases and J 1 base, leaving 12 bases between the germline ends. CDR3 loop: CASRPRTGNTEAFF. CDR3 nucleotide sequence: TGTGCCAGCAGACCGCGCACGGGGAACACTGAAGCTTTCTTT.

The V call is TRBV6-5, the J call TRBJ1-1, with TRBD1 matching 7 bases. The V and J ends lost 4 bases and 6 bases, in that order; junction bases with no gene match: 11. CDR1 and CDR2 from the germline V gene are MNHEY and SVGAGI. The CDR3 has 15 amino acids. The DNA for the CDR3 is TGTGCCAGCAGTTGGGGAAAGGGACAGTACCCTGAAGCTTTCTTT. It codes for CASSWGKGQYPEAFF.